A single sample is the source of the 13 T cell receptor beta chains below, sequenced in a study of blood T cell repertoires in COVID-19. The data were produced by immunoSEQ multiplex PCR, yet TCRdb's version contains in-frame clones alone and is incomplete. The data show about 32,000 clones, 93% seen once. Sequencing input: peripheral blood. These receptors originate from a male donor with active COVID-19.

The chain links TRBV18 to TRBJ2-7, with 9 bases lining up with TRBD1. The trim removed 3 bases at V and 1 base at J, leaving 1 base unmatched. The CDR3 length is 14 residues. Germline loops: CDR1 KGHSH, CDR2 LQKENI. The CDR3 DNA is TGTGCCAGCTCACCGGGACAGGGTTCCTACGAGCAGTACTTC. Translated, it gives CASSPGQGSYEQYF.

This clone has just one count. The V and J genes are TRBV7-8 and TRBJ1-4; a possible D gene is TRBD1 (6 bases). The CDR3 consists of 15 residues. CDR1 is SGHVS and CDR2 is FQNEAQ in the germline V gene. Trimming pared 1 base from V and 5 bases from J, leaving 11 bases between. CDR3 in amino acids: CASSLVDQGNEKLFF. The CDR3 DNA reads as TGTGCCAGCAGCTTAGTAGATCAGGGGAATGAAAAACTGTTTTTT.

This rearrangement joins TRBV3-1 (or the pseudogene TRBV3-2) to TRBJ1-2; a weak D match, TRBD1 (5 bases). Trimming pared 6 bases from V and 6 bases from J, leaving 20 bases between. CDR1 is LGHDT, CDR2 YNNKEL, per germline (reference sequence). The CDR3 spans 15 residues. DNA of the CDR3: TGTGCCAGCAGTCCCCCCCCGGGGGGTAGTGATGGCTACACCTTC. Its translation is CASSPPPGGSDGYTF.

This chain uses TRBV5-1 with TRBJ1-1, with a weak D call TRBD1 (5 bases). In germline, CDR1 is SGHRS, CDR2 YFSETQ. CDR3 length: 14 residues. V lost 4 bases and J 3 bases, leaving 13 bases between the germline ends. The CDR3 sequence: CASSKDSVDTEAFF. CDR3 DNA: TGCGCCAGCAGCAAAGACAGCGTCGACACTGAAGCTTTCTTT.

A single count supports this clone. The chain uses TRBV5-1 and TRBJ1-1, with 7 bases fitting TRBD1. The CDR3 has 15 residues. Germline values: CDR1 SGHRS, CDR2 YFSETQ. V lost 3 bases, J lost 3 bases, and 8 bases stayed unmatched. Here the CDR3 DNA reads TGCGCCAGCAGCTCCACACGGGACAGCTACACTGAAGCTTTCTTT. This gives the protein CASSSTRDSYTEAFF.

The CDR3 loop is CASSPGLGEQYF. CDR3 nucleotides: TGTGCCAGCAGCCCCGGACTGGGCGAGCAGTACTTC. The V and J genes are TRBV7-9 and TRBJ2-7, with D perhaps TRBD2 (5 bases). This CDR3 contains 12 residues. V was pared by 5 bases and J by 6 bases, with 11 bases between. Germline CDR1 and CDR2: SEHNR and FQNEAQ (reference sequence).

The V and J genes are TRBV3-1 (or the pseudogene TRBV3-2) and TRBJ1-6; D gene unclear. The CDR3 is made up of 14 amino acids. V dropped 2 bases and J dropped 3 bases, with 5 bases sitting between them. Per germline, CDR1 LGHDT and CDR2 YNNKEL (reference sequence). The CDR3 bases are TGTGCCAGCAGCCAACAGAACTATAATTCACCCCTCCACTTT. This translates into CASSQQNYNSPLHF.

This clone was observed a single time. V and J are TRBV5-1 and TRBJ2-7, with 8 bases lining up with TRBD2. The ends lost 4 bases at V and 0 bases at J; junction bases unmatched: 9. Germline V gives CDR1 SGHRS, CDR2 YFSETQ. The CDR3 loop spans 16 amino acids. CDR3 region: CASSPDSGGTSYEQYF. The CDR3 nucleotides read TGCGCCAGCAGCCCTGACAGCGGGGGCACCTCCTACGAGCAGTACTTC.

The rearrangement joins TRBV6-6 to TRBJ2-1; D remains unclear. In germline, CDR1 is MNHNY, CDR2 SVGAGI (reference sequence). This CDR3 spans 16 amino acids. With 0 bases removed from V and 2 bases from J, the gap between germline ends came to 11 bases. The CDR3 region is CASSYSPSLPYNEQFF. DNA of the CDR3: TGTGCCAGCAGTTACTCGCCCAGTCTCCCCTACAATGAGCAGTTCTTC.

This clone was observed once. The genes are TRBV27 and TRBJ1-2, with 7 nucleotides matching TRBD1. Germline V gene lookup returns CDR1 MNHEY and CDR2 SMNVEV (reference sequence). V shed 5 bases, J shed 4 bases, and the junction held 10 bases outside the gene matches. The CDR3 runs 15 residues. CDR3 sequence: CASSPGRGQSYGYTF. The CDR3 DNA sequence: TGTGCCAGCAGTCCCGGCAGGGGACAGTCCTATGGCTACACCTTC.

This CDR3 is CASTLAGEDNEQFF. CDR3 DNA sequence: TGCGCCAGCACCCTAGCGGGGGAGGACAATGAGCAGTTCTTC. The chain links TRBV5-1 to TRBJ2-1; 10 nucleotides match TRBD2. Germline CDR1 SGHRS, CDR2 YFSETQ. The CDR3 runs 14 residues. J gave up 5 bases and V 6 bases, and 5 bases lay outside the gene matches. The variable domain in full, completed from reference TRBV5-1 and TRBJ2-1, reads KAGVTQTPRYLIKTRGQQVTLSCSPISGHRSVSWYQQTPGQGLQFLFEYFSETQRNKGNFPGRFSGRQFSNSRSEMNVSTLELGDSALYLCASTLAGEDNEQFFGPGTRLTVL.

This rearrangement joins TRBV10-2 to TRBJ1-2; tentative D call: TRBD1 (6 bases). The V end was cut by 5 bases, the J end by 4 bases, with 17 bases between. This CDR3 comprises 15 residues. Germline V gene data show CDR1 as WSHSY and CDR2 as SAAADI. The CDR3 DNA reads TGCGCCAGCAGTCAGGGGACCCAGGGCCCCTATGGCTACACCTTC. Residues: CASSQGTQGPYGYTF.

This clone occurred once. The chain has TRBV3-1 (or the pseudogene TRBV3-2) and TRBJ1-2; 7 bases fit TRBD1. CDR3 length: 15 amino acids. J was trimmed by 2 bases and V by 4 bases; bases with no gene match: 7. Germline V CDR1 and CDR2: LGHDT, YNNKEL (reference sequence). CDR3 loop: CASSLGGQRNYGYTF. CDR3 nucleotide sequence: TGTGCCAGCAGCCTAGGGGGACAGCGGAACTATGGCTACACCTTC.